Each of the 8 T cell receptor beta chains below was sequenced from the same sample in a study of T cell responses to AZD1222 COVID-19 vaccine. Sequencing used immunoSEQ multiplex PCR; TCRdb keeps in-frame clones, though not all of them. Among 55,000 to 60,000 clones listed, about 85% were seen once. Sequencing used peripheral blood, obtained on day 0 of MenACWY control vaccination. The source is an adult in good health.

J is TRBJ1-2 and V is TRBV24-1, with D unclear. This CDR3 spans 13 amino acids. V lost 3 bases, J lost 5 bases, and 9 bases lay in between. Germline CDR1 is KGHDR and CDR2 is SFDVKD. DNA of the CDR3: TGTGCCACCAGTGATGCGACGGCTTATGGCTACACCTTC. Translating it yields CATSDATAYGYTF.

CDR3 bases: TGCGCCAGCAGCCAAGAGCCCCCCCGACTCGGCTATACGCAGTATTTT. It translates to CASSQEPPRLGYTQYF. This rearrangement joins TRBV4-1 to TRBJ2-3; D gene unclear. The CDR3 consists of 16 residues. The V end lost 0 bases, the J end lost 7 bases, and 17 bases lay between the germline ends. CDR1 is MGHRA and CDR2 is YSYEKL in the germline V gene.

The chain carries TRBV28 and TRBJ2-7; unclear D gene. The germline V gene has CDR1 MDHEN and CDR2 SYDVKM. Trimming pared 5 bases from V and 2 bases from J, leaving 4 bases between. This CDR3 is built from 11 residues. CDR3 coding DNA: TGTGCCAGCAGTCAGCCCTACGAGCAGTACTTC. It specifies CASSQPYEQYF.

The CDR3 DNA reads as TGTGCCAGCAGCACGGGTCCAGCGCTCACTGAAGCTTTCTTT. This codes for CASSTGPALTEAFF. The V and J genes are TRBV7-2 and TRBJ1-1; D not resolved. V lost 5 bases, J lost 4 bases, and 14 bases lay in between. Per the germline V gene, CDR1 is SGHTA and CDR2 is FQGNSA. This CDR3 is built from 14 residues.

The rearrangement links TRBV28 to TRBJ2-1; 8 nucleotides match TRBD2. With 1 base clipped from V and 5 bases from J, the junction kept 7 bases outside the gene matches. The germline V gene has CDR1 MDHEN and CDR2 SYDVKM. The CDR3 totals 16 residues. CDR3 region: CASSLSSLAGHNEQFF. DNA for the CDR3: TGTGCCAGCAGTTTATCGTCGCTAGCGGGCCACAATGAGCAGTTCTTC. The full variable domain, rest sourced from reference TRBV28 and TRBJ2-1, is DVKVTQSSRYLVKRTGEKVFLECVQDMDHENMFWYRQDPGLGLRLIYFSYDVKMKEKGDIPEGYSVSREKKERFSLILESASTNQTSMYLCASSLSSLAGHNEQFFGPGTRLTVL.

This clone was seen more than once but under ten times. V gene TRBV3-1 (or the pseudogene TRBV3-2) combines with J gene TRBJ2-1; either TRBD1 or TRBD2 may fit D (5 bases each). Per germline, CDR1 LGHDT and CDR2 YNNKEL (reference sequence). Trimming removed 3 bases from V and 10 bases from J, with 19 bases in between. The length of the CDR3 is 15 residues. CDR3 DNA sequence: TGTGCCAGCAGCCAGGATGGGACGGGCTTTAGGGAGCAGTTCTTC. Protein sequence: CASSQDGTGFREQFF.

This clone has only one observation. V and J are TRBV19 and TRBJ1-4, with TRBD1 identical over 7 bases. The V and J ends lost 7 bases and 8 bases, in that order; junction bases with no gene match: 10. Germline V gives CDR1 LNHDA, CDR2 SQIVND (reference sequence). The CDR3 loop spans 14 amino acids. CDR3 sequence reads: CASTKQGTGEKLFF. CDR3 DNA sequence: TGTGCCAGTACCAAACAGGGGACGGGGGAAAAACTGTTTTTT.

The chain couples TRBV2 to TRBJ2-7; D is unclear. The V end lost 7 bases, the J end lost 4 bases, and 14 bases lay between the germline ends. This CDR3 is 13 amino acids long. CDR1 is SNHLY, CDR2 FYNNEI, per germline. The CDR3 DNA reads TGTGCCAGCACCCGCGGCTGGGATTACGAGCAGTACTTC. Protein: CASTRGWDYEQYF.